Sequencing of this T cell receptor beta chain was carried out in a study of naive and memory T cell subsets. Study-level findings and limits: A clonotype means one alpha or beta sequence, not an alpha/beta pair. Naive and memory repertoire findings lacked a ground truth for validation.

Four subsets defined by CD45RA and CD27 were sorted after CD3, CD4, CD8 and live/dead staining. The V gene's germline CDR1 is SEHNR and CDR2 FQNEAQ (reference sequence). Trimming cost V 1 base and J 3 bases, with 10 bases left between them. The CDR3 covers 15 residues. Both TRBC1 and TRBC2 were covered by a beta constant-region primer of two equimolar oligonucleotides. Nested alpha and beta constant-region primers with the SP2 primer drove four PCR rounds on ligated cDNA. TCRdb fed the UMI-ligation and nested PCR reads into MiXCR, producing one record per CDR3 protein. Here the sample spans 150,000 or so distinct CDR3 sequences, approximately 17% being singletons. This clonotype came up a few times. The antigen remains undetermined.

The chain recombines TRBV7-9 with TRBJ2-1, with D perhaps assigned TRBD1 or TRBD2 (5 bases each). Sequenced sample: naive CD4+ T cells from blood. The TCR was taken from a human donor in good health. The CDR3 coding sequence is TGTGCCAGCAGCTTAGAGGGACGAAGCTACAATGAGCAGTTCTTC. It codes for CASSLEGRSYNEQFF. Based on the CDR3 plus reference TRBV7-9 and TRBJ2-1, the full variable domain is DTGVSQNPRHKITKRGQNVTFRCDPISEHNRLYWYRQTLGQGPEFLTYFQNEAQLEKSRLLSDRFSAERPKGSFSTLEIQRTEQGDSAMYLCASSLEGRSYNEQFFGPGTRLTVL.